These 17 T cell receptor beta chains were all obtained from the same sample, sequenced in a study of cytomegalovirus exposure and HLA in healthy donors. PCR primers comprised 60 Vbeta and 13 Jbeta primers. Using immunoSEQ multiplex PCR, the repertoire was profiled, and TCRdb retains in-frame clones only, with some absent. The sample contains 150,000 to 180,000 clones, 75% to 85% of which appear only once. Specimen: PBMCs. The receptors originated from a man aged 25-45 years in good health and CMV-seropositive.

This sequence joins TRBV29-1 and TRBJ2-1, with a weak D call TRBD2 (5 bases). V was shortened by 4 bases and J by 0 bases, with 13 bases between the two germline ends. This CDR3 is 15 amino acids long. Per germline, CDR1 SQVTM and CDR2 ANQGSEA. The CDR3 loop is CSVGTSPSSYNEQFF. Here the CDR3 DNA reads TGCAGCGTTGGGACTTCCCCGAGCTCCTACAATGAGCAGTTCTTC.

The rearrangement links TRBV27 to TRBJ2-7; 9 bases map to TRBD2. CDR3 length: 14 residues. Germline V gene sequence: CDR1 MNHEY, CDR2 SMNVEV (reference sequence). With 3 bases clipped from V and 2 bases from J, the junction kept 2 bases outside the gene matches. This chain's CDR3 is CASSFGGRAYEQYF. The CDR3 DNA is TGTGCCAGCAGTTTCGGCGGGAGGGCCTACGAGCAGTACTTC.

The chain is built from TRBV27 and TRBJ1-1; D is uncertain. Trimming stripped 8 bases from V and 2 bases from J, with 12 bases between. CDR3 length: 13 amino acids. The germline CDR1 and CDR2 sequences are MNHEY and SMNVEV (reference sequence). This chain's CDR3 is CASGYSGNTEAFF. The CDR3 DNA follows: TGTGCCAGCGGATACTCGGGTAACACTGAAGCTTTCTTT.

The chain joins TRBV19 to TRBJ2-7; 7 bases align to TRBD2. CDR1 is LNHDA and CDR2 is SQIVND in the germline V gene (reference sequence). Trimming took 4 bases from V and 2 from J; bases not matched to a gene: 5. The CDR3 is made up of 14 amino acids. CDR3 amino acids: CASSRREQTYEQYF. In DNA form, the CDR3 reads TGTGCCAGTAGTAGGCGGGAGCAGACCTACGAGCAGTACTTC.

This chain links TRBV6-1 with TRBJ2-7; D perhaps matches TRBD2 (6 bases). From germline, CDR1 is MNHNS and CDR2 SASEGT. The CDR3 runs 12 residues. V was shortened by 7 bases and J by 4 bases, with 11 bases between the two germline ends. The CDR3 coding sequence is TGTGCCAGCAAGGAGGGAGATTACGAGCAGTACTTC. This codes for CASKEGDYEQYF.

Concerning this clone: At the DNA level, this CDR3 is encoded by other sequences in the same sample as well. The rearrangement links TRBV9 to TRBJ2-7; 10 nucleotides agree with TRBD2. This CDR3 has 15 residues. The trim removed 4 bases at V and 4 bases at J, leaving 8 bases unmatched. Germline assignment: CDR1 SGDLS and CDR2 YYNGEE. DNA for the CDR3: TGTGCCAGCAGCTTCGGACTAGCGGCATCATACGAGCAGTACTTC. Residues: CASSFGLAASYEQYF.

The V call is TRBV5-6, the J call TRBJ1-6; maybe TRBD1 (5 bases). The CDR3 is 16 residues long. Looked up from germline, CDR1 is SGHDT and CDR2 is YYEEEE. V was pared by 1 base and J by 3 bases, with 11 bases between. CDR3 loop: CASSLTRGNYNSPLHF. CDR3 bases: TGTGCCAGCAGCTTGACCCGGGGGAACTATAATTCACCCCTCCACTTT.

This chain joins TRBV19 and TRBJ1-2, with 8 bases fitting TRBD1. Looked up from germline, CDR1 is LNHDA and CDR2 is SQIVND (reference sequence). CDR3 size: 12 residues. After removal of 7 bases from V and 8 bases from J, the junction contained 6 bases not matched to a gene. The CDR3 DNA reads TGTGCCAGTACTCCGACAGGGGACGGCTACACCTTC. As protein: CASTPTGDGYTF.

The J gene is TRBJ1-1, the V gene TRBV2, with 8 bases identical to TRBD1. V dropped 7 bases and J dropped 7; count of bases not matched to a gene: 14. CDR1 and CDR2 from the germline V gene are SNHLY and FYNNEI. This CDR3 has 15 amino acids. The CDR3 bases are TGTGCCAGCATGGGTTGGGGACAGGCGCTTCTTGAAGCTTTCTTT. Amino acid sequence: CASMGWGQALLEAFF.

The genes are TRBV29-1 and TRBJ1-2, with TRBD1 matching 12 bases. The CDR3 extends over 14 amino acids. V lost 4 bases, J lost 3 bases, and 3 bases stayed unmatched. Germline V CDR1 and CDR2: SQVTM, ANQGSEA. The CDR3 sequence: CSVGDRGPHYGYTF. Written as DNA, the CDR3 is TGCAGCGTTGGGGACAGGGGGCCCCACTATGGCTACACCTTC.

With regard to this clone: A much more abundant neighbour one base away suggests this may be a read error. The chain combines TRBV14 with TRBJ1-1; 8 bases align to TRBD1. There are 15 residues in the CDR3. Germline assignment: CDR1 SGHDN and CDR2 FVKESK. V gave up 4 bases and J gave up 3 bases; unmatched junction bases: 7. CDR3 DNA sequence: TGTGCCAGCAGCCCACGGACAGGGTGGGACACTGAAGCTTTCTTT. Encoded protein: CASSPRTGWDTEAFF.

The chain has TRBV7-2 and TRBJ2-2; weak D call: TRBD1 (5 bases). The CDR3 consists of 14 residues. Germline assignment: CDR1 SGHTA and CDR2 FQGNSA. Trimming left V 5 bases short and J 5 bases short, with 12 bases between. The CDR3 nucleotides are TGTGCCAGCAGCGGGCAGGGAAGGACCGGGGAGCTGTTTTTT. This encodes CASSGQGRTGELFF.

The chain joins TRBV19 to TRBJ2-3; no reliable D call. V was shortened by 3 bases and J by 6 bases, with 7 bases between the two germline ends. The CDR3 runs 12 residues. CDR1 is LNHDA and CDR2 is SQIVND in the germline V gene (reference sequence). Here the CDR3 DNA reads TGTGCCAGTAGTATTCTCTCGGATACGCAGTATTTT. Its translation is CASSILSDTQYF.

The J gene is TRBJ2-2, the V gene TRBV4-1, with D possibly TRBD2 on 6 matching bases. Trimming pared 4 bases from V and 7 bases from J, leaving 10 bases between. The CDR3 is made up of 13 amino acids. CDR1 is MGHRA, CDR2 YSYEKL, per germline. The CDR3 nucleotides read TGCGCCAGCAGCCCCGCCGGGAGCGGGGAGCTGTTTTTT. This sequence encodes CASSPAGSGELFF.

CDR3 in amino acids: CASSQSRDAGNTIYF. The CDR3 nucleotides read TGTGCCAGCTCACAATCCAGGGATGCTGGAAACACCATATATTTT. The V gene is TRBV18, the J gene TRBJ1-3, with D possibly matching TRBD1 (5 bases). The germline gives CDR1 KGHSH, CDR2 LQKENI. Trimming stripped 4 bases from V and 2 bases from J, with 12 bases between. CDR3 length equals 15 residues.

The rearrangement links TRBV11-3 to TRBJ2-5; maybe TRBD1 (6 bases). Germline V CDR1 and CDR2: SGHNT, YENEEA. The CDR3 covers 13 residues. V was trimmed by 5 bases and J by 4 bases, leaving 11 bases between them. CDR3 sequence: CASSRGLGETQYF. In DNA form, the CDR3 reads TGTGCCAGCAGCAGGGGGTTGGGAGAGACCCAGTACTTC.

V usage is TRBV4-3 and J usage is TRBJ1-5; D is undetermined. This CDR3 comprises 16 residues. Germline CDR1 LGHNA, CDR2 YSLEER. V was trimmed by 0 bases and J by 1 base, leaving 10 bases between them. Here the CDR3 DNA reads TGCGCCAGCAGCCAAGATCGAGTGTTGAGCAATCAGCCCCAGCATTTT. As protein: CASSQDRVLSNQPQHF.